Here is one T cell receptor (beta chain) with its context. Per the germline V gene, CDR1 is MNHEY and CDR2 is SVGEGT. The CDR3 covers 16 residues. V lost 2 bases, J lost 3 bases, and 8 bases stayed unmatched. The data were obtained in a study of blood T cell repertoires in COVID-19. Study summary: Acute-phase and convalescent COVID-19 samples originated in the United States, Italy and Spain.

How the authors handled the data: The authors estimated nucleated cell counts from reference gene primer amplification. Assay used: immunoSEQ multiplex PCR; TCRdb lists only in-frame clones, some missing. For V, J and clone size, that table is used; D and trimming come from the DNA. In the table there are about 290,000 clones, around 85% of which are singletons. The chain links TRBV6-2 or TRBV6-3 to TRBJ2-3; 7 nucleotides agree with TRBD1. The origin of this receptor is a woman aged 50 to 60 with active or convalescent COVID-19. Input material: peripheral blood. In DNA form, the CDR3 reads TGTGCCAGCAGTTACGAGCCCACACAGGGGACAGATACGCAGTATTTT. Translation gives CASSYEPTQGTDTQYF.